This TCR beta chain was found in a study of vaccination effects on CD4 cells after COVID-19. Study conclusions and caveats: Long after vaccination, the clones induced by infection and by vaccine shrank markedly in size.

ViraFEST expansion of antigen-specific CD4+ T cells with viral peptide pools preceded sequencing. Following 10 days of culture, CD4+ T cells were isolated. The vaccine recipients had no prior SARS-CoV-2 infection, with negative nucleocapsid antibodies. Method: immunoSEQ multiplex PCR; TCRdb's copy keeps in-frame clones and lacks some. The sample carries about 41,000 clones, approximately 70% recorded once. The CDR3 sequence is 14 residues long. V was cut by 8 bases and J by 4 bases, with 17 bases left in between. Per germline, CDR1 MNHEY and CDR2 SVGAGI. Details on this clone: The antigen is undetermined.

This sequence joins TRBV6-5 and TRBJ1-1; D is perhaps TRBD1 (5 bases). Sample: CD4+ T cells from PBMCs cultured with HCoV-OC43 spike peptides, taken before COVID-19 vaccination. Subset specified: HCoV-OC43 spike overlapping peptide pool stimulation. The receptor comes from a human donor who received a COVID-19 vaccine. In DNA form, the CDR3 reads TGTGCCAGCGAGGTTTCCGGGACGGGCACTGAAGCTTTCTTT. Amino acid sequence: CASEVSGTGTEAFF.